This T cell receptor (beta chain) was recorded in a study of T cell repertoires in aging, cancer and after chemotherapy. Study context: Glioblastoma patients receiving temozolomide-based therapy gave paired samples before and after chemotherapy. Millions of TCR reads made up the full dataset. Whole-study findings and limits: Loss of evenness, beyond lost richness, contributed to age-related TCR diversity decline in cancer patients. No conclusions about immunological memory after chemotherapy can be drawn from the repertoire data.

By proportion, this clonotype is medium-sized. What it binds is not known. TRB rearrangements spanning V, D and J were amplified using mixed TRB-A/B primers. TCRdb processed the multiplex PCR reads anew with MiXCR; each CDR3 protein has one entry. The data show 15,000 to 20,000 distinct CDR3 sequences, about two fifths seen once. Amplification of TCR beta used genomic DNA extracted from peripheral blood. The sample was blood. The sequence was obtained from a human donor with a solid tumor.

The chain's CDR3 is CASRPEGSSSGANVLTF. CDR3 bases: TGTGCCAGTAGGCCGGAGGGCTCGAGTTCTGGGGCCAACGTCCTGACTTTC. The J gene is TRBJ2-6, the V gene TRBV19, with a possible D match to TRBD2 (6 bases). V lost 6 bases to trimming and J lost 1 base, with 16 bases between them. The CDR3 totals 17 residues. Germline CDR1 reads LNHDA; CDR2 reads SQIVND (reference sequence).